This T cell receptor beta chain appears in the sequencing data of a study of T cells after yellow fever vaccination (dated by TCRdb to between 2018 and 2021). Notes on the research overall: The SMART-Seq v4 Ultra Low Input RNA kit was used to prepare libraries from fractions with low cell numbers. To follow T-cell clones before and after both primary and booster YFV17D yellow fever vaccination, bulk TCR alpha and beta repertoires underwent longitudinal sequencing. Two healthy male donors, one aged 18 to 30 and one aged 30 to 39 years, were included in the cohort. Bulk PBMC replicates and cell subsets were isolated from blood drawn at multiple timepoints before and after both primary and secondary immunization. On the study overall, not on this receptor specifically: Compared with the primary T-cell response, the secondary T-cell response was weaker but faster, peaking on day 5 rather than day 15. Most clones expanded after primary vaccination were re-detected after the booster (almost 97% of CD4 and more than 70% of CD8), suggesting broad memory maintenance. FACS-sorted repertoires could contain abundant contaminating clonotypes from the bulk population, so computational filtering was required. A small share of clonotypes was detected in both CD4 and CD8 compartments, with the overlap likely arising from convergent recombination. The study included only a couple of donors, which limits how far the findings can be generalized.

TCR cDNA was synthesized by 5'RACE template switching, through which a universal primer site and unique molecular identifiers were introduced. Priming for cDNA synthesis came from both the TCR alpha and TCR beta constant segments. Two PCR steps were used to amplify libraries, with sample barcodes and sequencing adapters being added in the second step. Sequencing of the libraries was done on either Illumina HiSeq 2500 (2x100 bp) or NovaSeq (2x150 bp). Concerning the study's data processing: Reads were demultiplexed and collapsed into UMI consensus sequences with MIGEC, and V(D)J alignment was performed with MiXCR. Clonotypes responding to the vaccine were identified with edgeR on replicate PBMC samples, with the criteria of FDR below 0.01 and a log2 fold change above 5 up to day 15. CD4 or CD8 identity was assigned to each bulk clonotype according to whether the clonotype was present at higher abundance in the sequenced CD4 repertoire or the sequenced CD8 repertoire. Starting from the raw public reads, TCRdb applied fastp trimming at Q25, assembled clones with MiXCR and retained in-frame beta chains. A single entry per CDR3 protein holds the most common genes and DNA from its merged rows. For this entry, the V and J calls and clone size follow TCRdb and not the study's own pipeline. The sample table lists under 700,000 distinct CDR3 sequences, roughly a sixth of them with a count of one. The ten largest clones add up to roughly a sixth of the sample.

Note on this clonotype: The target of this receptor is not known. Nothing much larger sits one base from this clone, and base qualities are not available.

From the cysteine up to the phenylalanine, the CDR3 has a length of 15 residues. Only CDR3 DNA is held: 45 bases, read in frame from base 1. Clipping removes 6 bases from V and 3 bases from J, with 8 as the unmatched junction base count. From the germline V gene (reference sequence), CDR1 is LNHDA and CDR2 is SQIVND. The meaning of the sample's treatment or condition label: live attenuated yellow fever vaccine strain. At each blood-draw timepoint, two biological replicates of bulk PBMCs were obtained. A standard Ficoll-Paque protocol was used to isolate PBMCs from peripheral blood. TriZol was used to extract RNA from bulk PBMCs, from CD4 and CD8 fractions, and from dextramer-positive and dextramer-negative fractions.

This clonotype was obtained from a man between 18 and 29 years old who received the YFV17D yellow fever vaccine. In this chain, TRBV19 is recombined with TRBJ1-5; 7 bases in the junction line up with TRBD1. Specimen: PBMCs, collected around 5 days after the first yellow fever vaccination. The sequenced DNA is TGTGCCAGTAGGAGACCGGGACAGAACAATCAGCCCCAGCATTTT. This translates into CASRRPGQNNQPQHF.